The subject of this entry is one T cell receptor beta chain. The sample comes from a study of T cell changes during pregnancy in multiple sclerosis. Only in-frame clones appear in the TCRdb table, and some are missing; sequencing was by immunoSEQ multiplex PCR. The sample carries 50,000 to 80,000 clones, around 90% recorded once. This receptor was obtained from a female donor with multiple sclerosis, enrolled in a pregnancy study. Specimen: CD8+ T cells from peripheral blood mononuclear cells, collected before pregnancy.

The CDR3 here is CASRHLPGQGQETQYF. The CDR3 DNA is TGCGCCAGCAGACATTTACCGGGACAGGGGCAAGAGACCCAGTACTTC. This chain connects TRBV5-1 to TRBJ2-5, with 10 bases aligning to TRBD1. This CDR3 region has 16 residues. CDR1 is SGHRS, CDR2 YFSETQ, per germline. The J segment lost 2 bases and the V segment lost 5 bases, leaving 9 bases of the junction unmatched.